The 15 T cell receptor beta chains reported below all come from one sample, sequenced in a study of shared clonotypes between healthy human individuals. Naive CD8 isolation took CD45RO-negative cells positively selected for CCR7 and excluded terminally differentiated effector memory CD45RA+ cells. Libraries were prepared by immunoSEQ multiplex PCR; TCRdb keeps only in-frame clonotypes and omits some of them. This table has 630,000 or so clones, 98% appearing once. Sequenced sample: naive CD8+ T cells sorted from blood. The receptors derive from a man aged 25-45 years in good health.

This rearrangement joins TRBV9 to TRBJ1-2; no clear D. V lost 2 bases and J 2 bases, leaving 10 bases between the germline ends. Germline-derived CDR1 and CDR2 are SGDLS and YYNGEE. The CDR3 spans 14 residues. CDR3 coding DNA: TGTGCCAGCAGCGTCGGCCACGAGAACTATGGCTACACCTTC. Protein sequence: CASSVGHENYGYTF.

This sequence joins TRBV5-1 and TRBJ1-1, with D maybe TRBD1 (6 bases). V was pared by 0 bases and J by 5 bases, with 23 bases between. The CDR3 runs 18 residues. Germline values: CDR1 SGHRS, CDR2 YFSETQ. This chain's CDR3 is CASSLAVDSHMLETEAFF. DNA of the CDR3: TGCGCCAGCAGCTTGGCCGTGGACAGCCATATGTTGGAAACTGAAGCTTTCTTT.

The V gene is TRBV5-6, the J gene TRBJ2-3, with 7 bases aligning to TRBD2. The CDR3 sequence is 17 residues long. Germline V lookup: CDR1 SGHDT, CDR2 YYEEEE. V dropped 0 bases and J dropped 2; count of bases not matched to a gene: 9. CDR3 sequence: CASSLALETSYTDTQYF. The CDR3 coding sequence is TGTGCCAGCAGCTTGGCCCTCGAGACTAGCTACACAGATACGCAGTATTTT.

The chain employs TRBV4-1 and TRBJ2-1; D unclear. The V end was cut by 2 bases, the J end by 15 bases, with 17 bases between. The CDR3 sequence is 13 residues long. Germline lookup yields CDR1 MGHRA and CDR2 YSYEKL. The CDR3 DNA reads as TGCGCCAGCAGCCAAATAGGCTCGAGCCGGAGGTTCTTC. Protein product: CASSQIGSSRRFF.

The rearrangement links TRBV19 to TRBJ1-1; D is uncertain. This CDR3 comprises 12 residues. Trimming took 7 bases from V and 3 from J, leaving 9 bases between them. Germline CDR1 and CDR2: LNHDA and SQIVND (reference sequence). CDR3: CASKDEYTEAFF. CDR3 sequence (DNA): TGTGCCAGTAAGGACGAGTACACTGAAGCTTTCTTT.

CDR3 amino acids: CASSLLPGGASEQFF. The DNA of the CDR3 is TGTGCCAGCAGCTTACTCCCGGGCGGTGCGAGTGAGCAGTTCTTC. The chain carries TRBV7-9 and TRBJ2-1, with unresolved D. V gave up 2 bases and J gave up 9 bases, with 17 bases separating them. The CDR3 consists of 15 residues. Germline values: CDR1 SEHNR, CDR2 FQNEAQ (reference sequence). The whole variable domain, filled in from reference TRBV7-9 and TRBJ2-1, reads DTGVSQNPRHKITKRGQNVTFRCDPISEHNRLYWYRQTLGQGPEFLTYFQNEAQLEKSRLLSDRFSAERPKGSFSTLEIQRTEQGDSAMYLCASSLLPGGASEQFFGPGTRLTVL.

The chain carries TRBV9 and TRBJ1-2; 9 bases fit TRBD1. Trimming took 0 bases from V and 4 from J; bases not matched to a gene: 7. This CDR3 region has 16 residues. Germline V lookup: CDR1 SGDLS, CDR2 YYNGEE. The CDR3 region is CASSVEGGQGGYGYTF. CDR3 coding DNA: TGTGCCAGCAGCGTAGAGGGGGGACAGGGCGGCTATGGCTACACCTTC.

The rearrangement joins TRBV7-9 to TRBJ2-3, with D uncertain. Germline CDR1 SEHNR, CDR2 FQNEAQ (reference sequence). V was cut by 4 bases and J by 6 bases, with 11 bases left in between. The CDR3 covers 13 residues. CDR3 coding DNA: TGTGCCAGCAGCTCACCTCAGGTCGATACGCAGTATTTT. Protein: CASSSPQVDTQYF.

This chain links TRBV5-3 with TRBJ2-4, with 8 positions matching TRBD2. TRBV5-3 is an open reading frame whose function is uncertain. The CDR3 runs 20 residues. The V and J ends lost 4 bases and 0 bases, in that order; junction bases with no gene match: 18. The CDR3 DNA reads as TGTGCCAGAAGCCTTACCCTACTAGCGGATTCTTTTCTAGCCAAAAACATTCAGTACTTC. This codes for CARSLTLLADSFLAKNIQYF.

The rearrangement joins TRBV5-1 to TRBJ2-7; D tentatively fits TRBD1 or TRBD2 (6 bases each). The length of the CDR3 is 16 residues. Per the germline V gene, CDR1 is SGHRS and CDR2 is YFSETQ. Trimming took off 2 bases at V and 4 bases at J, with 19 bases between the two ends. CDR3 DNA: TGCGCCAGCAGCTTCGGGGGCACAGGGCGCATGTACGAGCAGTACTTC. This encodes CASSFGGTGRMYEQYF.

The chain uses TRBV27 and TRBJ2-3; 11 bases are shared with TRBD2. Germline lookup yields CDR1 MNHEY and CDR2 SMNVEV (reference sequence). Trimming took 6 bases from V and 5 from J; bases not matched to a gene: 28. The CDR3 covers 22 residues. The CDR3 spells CASRHSSKKLAGDGRALDTQYF. The CDR3 bases are TGTGCCAGCAGACATTCGTCGAAAAAACTAGCGGGAGACGGTCGGGCCCTAGATACGCAGTATTTT.

This rearrangement joins TRBV10-3 to TRBJ2-7; 7 positions agree with TRBD2. J was trimmed by 5 bases and V by 8 bases; bases with no gene match: 6. CDR1 is ENHRY and CDR2 is SYGVKD in the germline V gene. The CDR3 is 12 amino acids. The CDR3 spells CAIRPSGHEQYF. CDR3 nucleotides: TGTGCCATCCGACCTAGCGGTCACGAGCAGTACTTC.

The chain recombines TRBV9 with TRBJ2-2; D is possibly TRBD1 (5 bases). V was shortened by 7 bases and J by 3 bases, with 13 bases between the two germline ends. From germline, CDR1 is SGDLS and CDR2 YYNGEE. CDR3 length equals 14 residues. The CDR3 region is CASRAVGDTGELFF. The CDR3 DNA is TGTGCCAGCCGGGCGGTAGGGGACACCGGGGAGCTGTTTTTT.

V usage is TRBV28 and J usage is TRBJ2-2; 7 nucleotides line up with TRBD2. V lost 3 bases and J lost 6; bases outside the gene matches: 7. This CDR3 is built from 15 residues. Per the germline V gene, CDR1 is MDHEN and CDR2 is SYDVKM. CDR3 DNA: TGTGCCAGCAGTTTTCCCCGGGAGGTGGCCGGGGAGCTGTTTTTT. It specifies CASSFPREVAGELFF.

The chain uses TRBV7-8 and TRBJ2-5; 14 bases map to TRBD2. This CDR3 is built from 19 residues. Losses at the gene ends were 4 bases for V and 4 bases for J; bases not matched to a gene: 14. Germline V gene sequence: CDR1 SGHVS, CDR2 FQNEAQ. The CDR3 region is CASSSNSPGLAGVGETQYF. In DNA form, the CDR3 reads TGTGCCAGCAGCTCAAATAGCCCGGGACTAGCGGGGGTGGGAGAGACCCAGTACTTC.